A single sample is the source of the 30 T cell receptor beta chains below, sequenced in a study of blood T cells in healthy people across ages. It was with a sample-barcoded 5' primer and a J-beta primer mix that a second PCR of roughly 7 to 12 cycles was run. TCRdb reanalysed the 5' RACE reads using MiXCR and keeps one entry per CDR3 protein. Of 700,000 to 900,000 distinct CDR3 sequences listed, 25% to 30% are singletons. These same data were also listed under a study on T cells of mothers and their children.

Input material: blood. These receptor sequences come from a boy aged 10-17 years in good health.

CDR3 region: CASSASRPGAFSANYGYTF. The CDR3 DNA reads as TGCGCCAGCAGTGCCTCCCGGCCAGGGGCCTTCTCAGCTAACTATGGCTACACCTTC. The chain employs TRBV10-1 and TRBJ1-2, with D perhaps TRBD1 (6 bases). Deletions cut 4 bases from V and 0 bases from J, with 24 bases between. The CDR3 runs to 19 residues. From germline, CDR1 is WNHNN and CDR2 SYGVQD (reference sequence).

In its sample, this clonotype was seen a few times. The V call is TRBV10-3, the J call TRBJ2-7; TRBD1 is a possible D gene (6 bases). Germline lookup yields CDR1 ENHRY and CDR2 SYGVKD. Deletions cut 11 bases from V and 4 bases from J, with 18 bases between. CDR3 length: 13 residues. CDR3 protein: CASSPGTRYEQYF. The CDR3 DNA follows: TGTGCCTCCTCACCCGGGACAAGGTACGAGCAGTACTTC.

Here the CDR3 reads CASSLAGGKGETQYF. The DNA for the CDR3 is TGTGCCAGCAGTCTCGCTGGGGGAAAGGGGGAGACCCAGTACTTC. The chain links TRBV6-5 to TRBJ2-5; D assignment may be TRBD1 or TRBD2 (5 bases each). The CDR3 length is 15 residues. The V end was cut by 5 bases, the J end by 5 bases, with 18 bases between. The V gene's germline CDR1 is MNHEY and CDR2 SVGAGI.

In its sample, this clonotype was seen a few times. The J gene is TRBJ2-7, the V gene TRBV15; TRBD2 agrees at 16 bases. TRBJ2-1 explains the end of the DNA better; the J call may be wrong. Germline loops: CDR1 LNHNV, CDR2 YYDKDF (reference sequence). The CDR3 runs 17 residues. The CDR3 spells CATRGGLAGGIYNEQFF. The CDR3, as DNA: TGTGCCACCAGAGGGGGACTAGCGGGGGGGATCTACAATGAGCAGTTCTTC.

The chain is built from TRBV6-1 and TRBJ1-1; 7 nucleotides line up with TRBD1. The CDR3 sequence is 16 residues long. V shed 1 base, J shed 5 bases, and the junction held 10 bases outside the gene matches. The germline CDR1 and CDR2 sequences are MNHNS and SASEGT. The CDR3 region is CASSEEELRGWTEAFF. The DNA of the CDR3 is TGTGCCAGCAGTGAAGAGGAACTCAGGGGGTGGACTGAAGCTTTCTTT.

This clonotype has just a few counts. The genes are TRBV6-5 and TRBJ2-6; 9 bases map to TRBD2. J lost 2 bases, V lost 4 bases, and 12 bases had no gene match. CDR3 size: 19 residues. Germline V CDR1 and CDR2: MNHEY, SVGAGI. In nucleotides, the CDR3 is TGTGCCAGCAGTTCTATTCTGACTAGCGGCCTCCCTGGGGCCAACGTCCTGACTTTC. Translated: CASSSILTSGLPGANVLTF.

The V call is TRBV29-1, the J call TRBJ2-1; a possible D gene is TRBD1 (5 bases). The better agreement between TRBJ2-7 and the DNA end casts doubt on the J call. Germline CDR1 is SQVTM and CDR2 is ANQGSEA. The CDR3 consists of 14 residues. CDR3 DNA sequence: TGCAGCGTTCGACAGTCCACCTCCTCCTACGAGCAGTACTTC. Translating gives CSVRQSTSSYEQYF.

This clonotype was observed at least ten times. The V and J genes are TRBV2 and TRBJ2-1, with D perhaps matching TRBD1 or TRBD2 (5 bases each). CDR3 length equals 11 residues. CDR1 and CDR2 (germline): SNHLY, FYNNEI. V lost 4 bases and J lost 8, with 6 bases in between. The CDR3 sequence: CASSVGDEQFF. For the CDR3, the DNA is TGTGCCAGCAGTGTGGGGGATGAGCAGTTCTTC.

The chain carries TRBV20-1 and TRBJ1-1; D is uncertain. The ends were cut back, 1 base at V and 3 bases at J, with 12 bases in the middle. Germline V lookup: CDR1 DFQATT, CDR2 SNEGSKA (reference sequence). This CDR3 is built from 14 residues. CDR3 protein: CSARVASGDTEAFF. The CDR3 DNA reads TGCAGTGCTAGAGTGGCCTCTGGGGACACTGAAGCTTTCTTT.

This clonotype has ten or more counts. The chain uses TRBV5-1 and TRBJ2-5; D unclear. The CDR3 is made up of 14 amino acids. Germline V lookup: CDR1 SGHRS, CDR2 YFSETQ. V was trimmed by 0 bases and J by 5 bases, leaving 11 bases between them. CDR3 amino acids: CASSLARTQETQYF. The CDR3 DNA is TGCGCCAGCAGCTTGGCTAGAACTCAGGAGACCCAGTACTTC.

In this sample, this clonotype turned up a few times. V and J are TRBV19 and TRBJ1-1, with TRBD1 as a possible D gene (5 bases). CDR3 length: 17 residues. Trimming removed 5 bases from V and 2 bases from J, with 21 bases in between. From germline, CDR1 is LNHDA and CDR2 SQIVND (reference sequence). This chain's CDR3 is CASSQRRDPAKNTEAFF. CDR3 DNA sequence: TGTGCCAGTAGTCAACGCCGGGACCCCGCGAAAAACACTGAAGCTTTCTTT. Together with reference TRBV19 and TRBJ1-1, the CDR3 gives the full variable domain: DGGITQSPKYLFRKEGQNVTLSCEQNLNHDAMYWYRQDPGQGLRLIYYSQIVNDFQKGDIAEGYSVSREKKESFPLTVTSAQKNPTAFYLCASSQRRDPAKNTEAFFGQGTRLTVV.

The V gene is TRBV29-1, the J gene TRBJ2-5, with TRBD1 as a possible D gene (6 bases). With the DNA end fitting TRBJ2-1 better, the J assignment may be wrong. Germline V lookup: CDR1 SQVTM, CDR2 ANQGSEA. CDR3 length equals 12 residues. Here the CDR3 DNA reads TGCAGCGTGCTTACAGGGTGGAATGAGCAGTTCTTC. This sequence encodes CSVLTGWNEQFF.

This clonotype was observed many times. The chain combines TRBV29-1 with TRBJ2-5; no firm D call. CDR3 size: 11 residues. The germline V and J ends were trimmed by 3 bases and 5 bases, with 7 bases remaining between them. From germline, CDR1 is SQVTM and CDR2 ANQGSEA. CDR3 DNA: TGCAGCGTTGACAGAAGGGAGACCCAGTACTTC. This sequence encodes CSVDRRETQYF.

This chain connects TRBV10-3 to TRBJ2-7; 8 bases align to TRBD2. Near its end, the DNA agrees better with TRBJ2-5, so the J call may be wrong. The germline V gene encodes CDR1 ENHRY and CDR2 SYGVKD. The CDR3 is 14 amino acids. This CDR3 reads CAISATGGQETQYF. Written as DNA, the CDR3 is TGTGCCATCAGTGCGACGGGGGGGCAGGAGACCCAGTACTTC.

The chain has TRBV2 and TRBJ2-5, with 9 bases identical to TRBD1. The CDR3 length is 14 residues. V shed 7 bases and J 5 bases; nucleotides not matched to a gene: 8. Germline V CDR1 and CDR2: SNHLY, FYNNEI. The CDR3 region is CASNGGQGLETQYF. The CDR3 DNA reads as TGTGCCAGCAATGGGGGACAGGGTCTTGAGACCCAGTACTTC. Complete variable domain (other parts from reference TRBV2 and TRBJ2-5): EPEVTQTPSHQVTQMGQEVILRCVPISNHLYFYWYRQILGQKVEFLVSFYNNEISEKSEIFDDQFSVERPDGSNFTLKIRSTKLEDSAMYFCASNGGQGLETQYFGPGTRLLVL.

This clonotype has just a few counts. J is TRBJ1-1 and V is TRBV10-3, with 9 bases that match TRBD1. V shed 6 bases, J shed 0 bases, and the junction held 2 bases outside the gene matches. The CDR3 spans 14 residues. CDR1 and CDR2 from the germline V gene are ENHRY and SYGVKD. The CDR3 DNA sequence: TGTGCCATCAGGGGACAGGGATTGAACACTGAAGCTTTCTTT. Its translation is CAIRGQGLNTEAFF.

The chain carries TRBV3-1 and TRBJ1-1; D possibly corresponds to TRBD1 (5 bases). CDR3 length: 12 amino acids. V lost 3 bases to trimming and J lost 6 bases, with 8 bases between them. Per germline, CDR1 LGHDT and CDR2 YNNKEL (reference sequence). The CDR3 sequence is CASSHAGPEAFF. CDR3 sequence (DNA): TGTGCCAGCAGCCACGCGGGGCCTGAAGCTTTCTTT.

The sample holds a few counts of this clonotype. This chain links TRBV28 with TRBJ2-7; 10 bases map to TRBD1. CDR3 length: 13 residues. Trimming took 10 bases from V and 3 from J; bases not matched to a gene: 6. Germline CDR1 reads MDHEN; CDR2 reads SYDVKM. CDR3 residues: CATSRTGGYEQYF. The CDR3 nucleotides are TGTGCCACCTCAAGGACAGGGGGCTACGAGCAGTACTTC.

J is TRBJ1-5 and V is TRBV29-1, with TRBD1 matching over 7 bases. Germline lookup yields CDR1 SQVTM and CDR2 ANQGSEA. Trimming removed 5 bases from V and 9 bases from J; junction bases left unmatched: 7. The CDR3 spans 12 residues. The CDR3 loop is CSVLDQGGPQHF. In DNA, the CDR3 is TGCAGCGTTCTGGACCAGGGGGGGCCCCAGCATTTT. Full variable domain (outside the CDR3, taken from reference TRBV29-1 and TRBJ1-5): SAVISQKPSRDICQRGTSLTIQCQVDSQVTMMFWYRQQPGQSLTLIATANQGSEATYESGFVIDKFPISRPNLTFSTLTVSNMSPEDSSIYLCSVLDQGGPQHFGDGTRLSIL.

This clonotype has just a few counts. The rearrangement joins TRBV3-1 to TRBJ2-5, with no clear D. The DNA end is more similar to TRBJ2-1, so the J call may be wrong. The CDR3 consists of 16 residues. Germline V gene data show CDR1 as LGHDT and CDR2 as YNNKEL (reference sequence). CDR3 loop: CASSQDRIVGDNEQFF. The DNA of the CDR3 is TGTGCCAGCAGCCAAGATCGGATAGTCGGCGACAATGAGCAGTTCTTC.

The V call is TRBV13, the J call TRBJ2-5; 7 positions match TRBD1. TRBJ2-7 explains the end of the DNA better; the J call may be wrong. Per the germline V gene, CDR1 is PRHDT and CDR2 is FYEKMQ (reference sequence). This CDR3 has 16 residues. The CDR3 region is CASSLGTVQTRGEQYF. The CDR3 bases are TGTGCCAGCAGCTTGGGGACAGTCCAAACGAGGGGCGAGCAGTACTTC.

This chain joins TRBV20-1 and TRBJ1-6, with D unclear. V lost 4 bases and J 10 bases, leaving 17 bases between the germline ends. Germline values: CDR1 DFQATT, CDR2 SNEGSKA (reference sequence). The CDR3 contains 14 residues. The CDR3 DNA reads as TGCAGTGCTAAGGGATGGGGAATGGGATCACCCCTCCACTTT. Translated: CSAKGWGMGSPLHF.

The V gene is TRBV12-3 or TRBV12-4, the J gene TRBJ2-1; the D gene is possibly TRBD2 (6 bases). The end of the DNA fits TRBJ2-7 better, so the J call may be wrong. The CDR3 runs 12 residues. The CDR3 here is CGSGRNSYEQYF. Here the CDR3 DNA reads TGTGGGAGCGGGCGAAACTCCTACGAGCAGTACTTC.

The rearrangement uses TRBV11-2 and TRBJ1-1; 9 bases are a match to TRBD1. Germline V gene data show CDR1 as SGHAT and CDR2 as FQNNGV. CDR3 size: 17 residues. V dropped 1 base and J dropped 5; count of bases not matched to a gene: 11. As DNA, the CDR3 is TGTGCCAGCAGCTTAGTCGGGACAGGGTGGATAAGAACTGAAGCTTTCTTT. Translating it yields CASSLVGTGWIRTEAFF.

This chain connects TRBV5-1 to TRBJ2-5; 7 bases line up with TRBD2. The CDR3 contains 15 residues. V was clipped by 1 base and J by 4 bases; unmatched bases: 7. Looked up from germline, CDR1 is SGHRS and CDR2 is YFSETQ. CDR3 loop: CASSLYSGEGETQYF. The CDR3 nucleotides read TGCGCCAGCAGCTTGTACAGCGGGGAGGGAGAGACCCAGTACTTC. The full variable domain, its missing parts supplied by reference TRBV5-1 and TRBJ2-5, is KAGVTQTPRYLIKTRGQQVTLSCSPISGHRSVSWYQQTPGQGLQFLFEYFSETQRNKGNFPGRFSGRQFSNSRSEMNVSTLELGDSALYLCASSLYSGEGETQYFGPGTRLLVL.

The sample holds one count of this clonotype. This chain links TRBV24-1 with TRBJ2-5; TRBD2 is a possible D gene (5 bases). The closer fit of TRBJ2-1 to the DNA end suggests the J call may be wrong. CDR3 length equals 14 residues. CDR1 KGHDR and CDR2 SFDVKD come from the germline V gene. CDR3 protein: CATSDFLASHEQFF. The CDR3 coding sequence is TGTGCCACCAGTGATTTTCTAGCTTCCCATGAGCAGTTCTTC.

CDR3 in amino acids: CSARAQGPNYGYTF. In DNA, the CDR3 is TGCAGTGCTAGGGCCCAGGGGCCTAACTATGGCTACACCTTC. The chain links TRBV20-1 to TRBJ1-2; D is perhaps TRBD1 (6 bases). The CDR3 loop spans 14 amino acids. V gave up 3 bases and J gave up 0 bases, with 11 bases separating them. The germline gives CDR1 DFQATT, CDR2 SNEGSKA (reference sequence).

V and J are TRBV12-3 or TRBV12-4 and TRBJ1-1; D uncertain. This CDR3 contains 15 residues. With 6 bases removed from V and 11 bases from J, the gap between germline ends came to 25 bases. CDR3 in amino acids: CASSPSGRLGSRAFF. CDR3 DNA sequence: TGTGCCAGCAGCCCCTCCGGGCGACTCGGAAGTCGTGCTTTCTTT.

This clonotype was seen more than once but under ten times. V gene TRBV28 combines with J gene TRBJ2-3, with TRBD1 identical over 7 bases. The CDR3 is 15 amino acids. V lost 5 bases and J lost 3; bases outside the gene matches: 8. The germline gives CDR1 MDHEN, CDR2 SYDVKM. The CDR3 DNA reads TGTGCCAGCAGTCCCCGACAGGGACAGACAGATACGCAGTATTTT. This translates into CASSPRQGQTDTQYF.

This clonotype was counted a single time. The V and J genes are TRBV6-6 and TRBJ1-5, with D unclear. Trimming removed 7 bases from V and 0 bases from J, with 4 bases in between. Germline CDR1 and CDR2: MNHNY and SVGAGI (reference sequence). The CDR3 extends over 12 amino acids. CDR3 nucleotide sequence: TGTGCCAGCATGGATAGCAATCAGCCCCAGCATTTT. It yields the protein CASMDSNQPQHF.